Each of the 25 T cell receptor beta chains below was sequenced from the same sample in a study of blood T cells in healthy people across ages. The use of a sample-barcoded 5' primer and a J-beta primer mix characterized a second PCR of 7 to 11 cycles. MiXCR, applied by TCRdb to the 5' RACE reads, yields one record per CDR3 protein. Found here are about 640,000 distinct CDR3 sequences, 45% to 65% of them singletons; the top ten hold around 37%. Material: blood. The source of these receptors is a man aged 60-69 years in good health.

J is TRBJ1-1 and V is TRBV29-1; TRBD1 might be the D (5 bases). Germline CDR1 reads SQVTM; CDR2 reads ANQGSEA. This CDR3 is built from 16 residues. Trimming left V 4 bases short and J 0 bases short, with 18 bases between. The CDR3 here is CSVAGDRYNMNTEAFF. The CDR3 region has the DNA TGCAGCGTTGCGGGTGACAGATATAACATGAACACTGAAGCTTTCTTT.

This clonotype was counted a few times. The chain joins TRBV9 to TRBJ2-7; D is possibly TRBD1 or TRBD2 (5 bases each). CDR3 length: 15 residues. V lost 4 bases to trimming and J lost 0 bases, with 14 bases between them. Germline loops: CDR1 SGDLS, CDR2 YYNGEE. The CDR3 protein is CASSSGTTSSYEQYF. The CDR3 DNA follows: TGTGCCAGCAGCTCTGGGACGACAAGCTCCTACGAGCAGTACTTC. The full variable domain, completed using reference TRBV9 and TRBJ2-7, is DSGVTQTPKHLITATGQRVTLRCSPRSGDLSVYWYQQSLDQGLQFLIQYYNGEERAKGNILERFSAQQFPDLHSELNLSSLELGDSALYFCASSSGTTSSYEQYFGPGTRLTVT.

This clonotype came up many times. The J gene is TRBJ2-6, the V gene TRBV29-1, with 7 bases aligning to TRBD1. The germline V gene has CDR1 SQVTM and CDR2 ANQGSEA. The V gene end was trimmed by 5 bases and the J gene end by 0 bases; junction bases not matched to a gene: 7. The CDR3 is 16 amino acids. The CDR3 spells CSVTGARSSGANVLTF. Written as DNA, the CDR3 is TGCAGCGTTACAGGGGCCAGAAGCTCTGGGGCCAACGTCCTGACTTTC.

This clonotype was seen many times. This rearrangement joins TRBV29-1 to TRBJ2-1; either TRBD1 or TRBD2 may supply D (5 bases each). CDR3 length equals 13 residues. CDR1 and CDR2 from the germline V gene are SQVTM and ANQGSEA. Trimming cost V 4 bases and J 7 bases, with 14 bases left between them. CDR3 bases: TGCAGCGTTGTCTACGGGGCGGATAATGAGCAGTTCTTC. Its protein is CSVVYGADNEQFF.

The chain carries TRBV7-6 and TRBJ1-4; 7 bases fit TRBD1. V dropped 5 bases and J dropped 3; count of bases not matched to a gene: 24. There are 21 residues in the CDR3. Per germline, CDR1 SGHVS and CDR2 FNYEAQ. DNA of the CDR3: TGTGCCAGCAGCACCGCCGGTACCCCAACAGGGGCGGTTTTGGCTAATGAAAAACTGTTTTTT. The encoded protein is CASSTAGTPTGAVLANEKLFF.

The chain has TRBV20-1 and TRBJ2-6, with D possibly being TRBD2 (6 bases). Germline loops: CDR1 DFQATT, CDR2 SNEGSKA (reference sequence). The CDR3 is 14 residues long. V was cut by 3 bases and J by 0 bases, with 6 bases left in between. The CDR3 here is CSASGSSGANVLTF. In nucleotides, the CDR3 is TGCAGTGCTAGCGGGAGCTCTGGGGCCAACGTCCTGACTTTC.

The chain uses TRBV7-2 and TRBJ2-2; either TRBD1 or TRBD2 may supply D (5 bases each). CDR1 SGHTA and CDR2 FQGNSA come from the germline V gene. V lost 0 bases and J lost 4, with 9 bases in between. The CDR3 contains 15 residues. The CDR3 region is CASSLAAGATGELFF. CDR3 nucleotide sequence: TGTGCCAGCAGCTTAGCCGCCGGGGCCACCGGGGAGCTGTTTTTT.

This clonotype was counted between two and nine times. V usage is TRBV24-1 and J usage is TRBJ2-3; 10 nucleotides match TRBD2. V shed 6 bases and J 0 bases; nucleotides not matched to a gene: 5. The CDR3 spans 16 residues. Germline V CDR1 and CDR2: KGHDR, SFDVKD. CDR3 sequence: CATSPSGGISTDTQYF. The CDR3 DNA sequence: TGTGCCACCAGTCCTAGCGGGGGAATTAGCACAGATACGCAGTATTTT.

The chain uses TRBV20-1 and TRBJ2-3; TRBD2 matches 11 bases. The ends lost 4 bases at V and 1 base at J; junction bases unmatched: 7. In germline, CDR1 is DFQATT, CDR2 SNEGSKA (reference sequence). This CDR3 is 16 amino acids long. CDR3 protein: CSAIPGTSGRTDTQYF. In nucleotides, the CDR3 is TGCAGTGCTATACCGGGGACTAGCGGTCGCACAGATACGCAGTATTTT.

The V gene is TRBV5-1, the J gene TRBJ2-3, with 12 bases fitting TRBD2. The ends lost 0 bases at V and 4 bases at J; junction bases unmatched: 6. Germline V gene lookup returns CDR1 SGHRS and CDR2 YFSETQ. This CDR3 has 17 residues. CDR3 coding DNA: TGCGCCAGCAGCTTGGATCCTAGCGGGGGGGCTTCAGATACGCAGTATTTT. It translates to CASSLDPSGGASDTQYF.

This rearrangement joins TRBV11-2 to TRBJ2-7; tentatively, D is TRBD1 or TRBD2 (5 bases each). This CDR3 has 14 residues. CDR1 is SGHAT, CDR2 FQNNGV, per germline. Trimming left V 4 bases short and J 7 bases short, with 17 bases between. As DNA, the CDR3 is TGTGCCAGCAGCTCACTCATCGGGGCCCGGGAGCAGTACTTC. Translation: CASSSLIGAREQYF.

This chain joins TRBV2 and TRBJ2-2; D might be TRBD2 (6 bases). The CDR3 runs 14 residues. Between the trimmed V and J ends, which lost 4 bases and 5 bases, there was a span of 11 bases. The V gene's germline CDR1 is SNHLY and CDR2 FYNNEI. The CDR3 DNA follows: TGTGCCAGCAGTGCCCTCGGAGGGACCGGGGAGCTGTTTTTT. It is translated as CASSALGGTGELFF.

The chain carries TRBV27 and TRBJ2-3; TRBD1 is a possible D gene (6 bases). Deletions cut 5 bases from V and 1 base from J, with 13 bases between. The CDR3 is 15 residues long. Germline CDR1 MNHEY, CDR2 SMNVEV (reference sequence). The CDR3 coding sequence is TGTGCCAGCAGTCCCAGGACAGCTGGCACAGATACGCAGTATTTT. This translates into CASSPRTAGTDTQYF.

The V call is TRBV12-3 or TRBV12-4, the J call TRBJ2-5, with a weak D call TRBD2 (5 bases). The CDR3 is 13 residues long. V dropped 6 bases and J dropped 5 bases, with 13 bases sitting between them. CDR3 sequence reads: CASRPGGSETQYF. CDR3 sequence (DNA): TGTGCCAGCAGGCCCGGCGGGTCGGAGACCCAGTACTTC.

This clonotype was seen more than once but under ten times. The V call is TRBV20-1, the J call TRBJ2-1; a possible D gene is TRBD1 (5 bases). Trimming took 0 bases from V and 15 from J, leaving 15 bases between them. This CDR3 is 12 amino acids long. CDR1 and CDR2 from the germline V gene are DFQATT and SNEGSKA (reference sequence). CDR3 bases: TGCAGTGCTAGAGATGACCAGGGCCGCCCGTTCTTC. Its translation: CSARDDQGRPFF.

The rearrangement uses TRBV29-1 and TRBJ2-5; 9 bases fit TRBD1. V lost 5 bases and J lost 11; bases outside the gene matches: 15. CDR3 length equals 14 residues. Looked up from germline, CDR1 is SQVTM and CDR2 is ANQGSEA. In DNA, the CDR3 is TGCAGCGTTTCCGGGACAGGGTTTCTGAATGAGCAGTACTTC. This codes for CSVSGTGFLNEQYF.

The sample holds a few counts of this clonotype. CDR3 coding DNA: TGTGCCAGCAGCCCTCCCAACCCTAACAGGGTTAGCAATCAGCCCCAGCATTTT. Translated, it gives CASSPPNPNRVSNQPQHF. The chain links TRBV7-2 to TRBJ1-5, with a possible D match to TRBD1 (6 bases). This CDR3 has 18 residues. CDR1 is SGHTA and CDR2 is FQGNSA in the germline V gene. V dropped 5 bases and J dropped 0 bases, with 20 bases sitting between them.

This clonotype turned up a few times. This rearrangement joins TRBV18 to TRBJ2-5, with D uncertain. The CDR3 has 13 residues. Germline CDR1 KGHSH, CDR2 LQKENI. Trimming took off 1 base at V and 0 bases at J, with 3 bases between the two ends. Here the CDR3 reads CASSPRNQETQYF. CDR3 sequence (DNA): TGTGCCAGCTCACCACGGAACCAAGAGACCCAGTACTTC.

V usage is TRBV5-1 and J usage is TRBJ2-2; D remains unclear. The germline V and J ends were trimmed by 4 bases and 7 bases, with 14 bases remaining between them. The CDR3 has 14 amino acids. Germline V gene data show CDR1 as SGHRS and CDR2 as YFSETQ. CDR3 sequence (DNA): TGCGCCAGCAGCCCGCAAGACGGGTACGGGGAGCTGTTTTTT. Translated, it gives CASSPQDGYGELFF.

V and J are TRBV7-2 and TRBJ2-7; TRBD1 matches 9 bases. The CDR3 has 13 residues. Per the germline V gene, CDR1 is SGHTA and CDR2 is FQGNSA. Trimming took 7 bases from V and 6 from J; bases not matched to a gene: 7. The CDR3 DNA reads TGTGCCAGCACCCCGAACAGGGGGCGCGAGCAGTACTTC. Protein: CASTPNRGREQYF.

The chain is built from TRBV28 and TRBJ1-1; 11 bases are a match to TRBD1. In germline, CDR1 is MDHEN, CDR2 SYDVKM. Trimming took 5 bases from V and 4 from J; bases not matched to a gene: 3. This CDR3 has 14 residues. This CDR3 is CASSPGQGGTEAFF. The CDR3 DNA is TGTGCCAGCAGTCCGGGACAGGGGGGCACTGAAGCTTTCTTT.

This clonotype was detected once. The V and J genes are TRBV19 and TRBJ2-7, with D possibly TRBD1 on 5 matching bases. The V gene's germline CDR1 is LNHDA and CDR2 SQIVND (reference sequence). The V end was cut by 1 base, the J end by 2 bases, with 9 bases between. The CDR3 consists of 14 residues. In DNA, the CDR3 is TGTGCCAGTAGTATAGCCGCAGGGCCCTACGAGCAGTACTTC. Protein: CASSIAAGPYEQYF.

This clonotype was seen more than once but under ten times. V is TRBV3-1 and J is TRBJ2-4, with no clear D. The germline V and J ends were trimmed by 2 bases and 0 bases, with 2 bases remaining between them. The CDR3 loop spans 13 amino acids. Germline assignment: CDR1 LGHDT and CDR2 YNNKEL (reference sequence). For the CDR3, the DNA is TGTGCCAGCAGCCAAACAGCCAAAAACATTCAGTACTTC. Translated, it gives CASSQTAKNIQYF. Full variable domain (rest looked up from reference TRBV3-1 and TRBJ2-4): DTAVSQTPKYLVTQMGNDKSIKCEQNLGHDTMYWYKQDSKKFLKIMFSYNNKELIINETVPNRFSPKSPDKAHLNLHINSLELGDSAVYFCASSQTAKNIQYFGAGTRLSVL.

The chain recombines TRBV6-1 with TRBJ1-3; D gene ambiguous. V lost 8 bases, J lost 0 bases, and 5 bases lay in between. Germline loops: CDR1 MNHNS, CDR2 SASEGT. The length of the CDR3 is 12 residues. The CDR3 DNA reads TGTGCCAGCCACAGCTCTGGAAACACCATATATTTT. Its translation is CASHSSGNTIYF.

The chain has TRBV3-1 and TRBJ1-2; D is undetermined. V lost 1 base, J lost 5 bases, and 14 bases lay in between. The CDR3 spans 15 residues. In germline, CDR1 is LGHDT, CDR2 YNNKEL (reference sequence). CDR3 nucleotide sequence: TGTGCCAGCAGCCAAGGACATGCGGCGGGATATGGCTACACCTTC. Translating gives CASSQGHAAGYGYTF.